Shown below are 9 T cell receptor beta chains from a single sample sequenced in a study of OX40 agonist ivuxolimab in advanced cancers. The table came from immunoSEQ multiplex PCR; TCRdb's copy has only in-frame clones and leaves some out. Among 99,000 or so clones listed, about four fifths were seen once. Sequencing was performed on CD4+ or CD8+ T cells sorted from blood, taken in a trial of the OX40 agonist ivuxolimab. The receptors stem from an adult with an advanced solid tumor such as melanoma, head and neck, liver or kidney cancer.

This rearrangement joins TRBV5-6 to TRBJ2-1; 16 bases match TRBD2. Germline V CDR1 and CDR2: SGHDT, YYEEEE. The CDR3 has 18 residues. J was trimmed by 3 bases and V by 2 bases; bases with no gene match: 5. The CDR3 DNA sequence: TGTGCCAGCAGCTTCGGGACTAGCGGGGGGGCAAGCTACAATGAGCAGTTCTTC. Protein: CASSFGTSGGASYNEQFF.

The J gene is TRBJ2-3, the V gene TRBV9; TRBD2 matches at 11 bases. This CDR3 region has 19 residues. Trimming at V came to 4 bases and at J to 5 bases, leaving 18 bases not matched to a gene. Germline V lookup: CDR1 SGDLS, CDR2 YYNGEE. This CDR3 reads CASSLNGTSGSLGRDTQYF. The CDR3 coding sequence is TGTGCCAGCAGCCTCAACGGGACTAGCGGTTCCCTGGGGCGAGATACGCAGTATTTT.

This chain connects TRBV5-1 to TRBJ2-7; 7 bases align to TRBD2. This CDR3 has 15 amino acids. After removal of 3 bases from V and 7 bases from J, the junction contained 13 bases not matched to a gene. CDR1 and CDR2 (germline): SGHRS, YFSETQ. The CDR3 loop reads CASSSSSGVSTEQYF. CDR3 nucleotide sequence: TGCGCCAGCAGCTCCAGCAGCGGGGTTTCGACGGAGCAGTACTTC.

The rearrangement links TRBV7-8 to TRBJ2-1, with 7 bases lining up with TRBD2. V was clipped by 0 bases and J by 4 bases; unmatched bases: 0. The CDR3 consists of 14 residues. Germline assignment: CDR1 SGHVS and CDR2 FQNEAQ. DNA for the CDR3: TGTGCCAGCAGCTTAGCGCGGGAGTACAATGAGCAGTTCTTC. Translation gives CASSLAREYNEQFF.

As for this clone: Germline is not matched at one junction end, which may reflect a read error. The rearrangement uses TRBV11-2 and TRBJ2-2, with 7 bases fitting TRBD2. In germline, CDR1 is SGHAT, CDR2 FQNNGV. There are 15 residues in the CDR3. CDR3 amino acids: CASSLAGGYTGKLFF. The CDR3, as DNA: TGTGCCAGCAGCTTAGCGGGAGGTTACACCGGGAAGCTGTTTTTT.

J is TRBJ2-3 and V is TRBV11-3, with 10 bases lining up with TRBD1. The CDR3 sequence is 15 residues long. From germline, CDR1 is SGHNT and CDR2 YENEEA. Trimming took 4 bases from V and 6 from J; bases not matched to a gene: 7. The CDR3 here is CASSSSRDRGDTQYF. For the CDR3, the DNA is TGTGCCAGCAGCTCGTCCCGGGACAGGGGCGATACGCAGTATTTT.

The chain uses TRBV19 and TRBJ1-1, with D perhaps TRBD1 (5 bases). Per germline, CDR1 LNHDA and CDR2 SQIVND (reference sequence). Trimming pared 6 bases from V and 5 bases from J, leaving 13 bases between. The CDR3 has 13 residues. The CDR3 nucleotides are TGTGCCAGTAGCCTTGGGGCAGAAACTGAAGCTTTCTTT. This sequence encodes CASSLGAETEAFF.

The chain is built from TRBV4-3 and TRBJ2-1; D is undetermined. Per germline, CDR1 LGHNA and CDR2 YSLEER. The CDR3 has 16 amino acids. V lost 4 bases, J lost 6 bases, and 19 bases lay in between. CDR3 in amino acids: CASSPRDYTSPNEQFF. CDR3 coding DNA: TGCGCCAGCAGCCCAAGGGATTACACGTCCCCCAATGAGCAGTTCTTC.

The rearrangement links TRBV5-4 to TRBJ2-2; 7 bases align to TRBD1. There are 12 residues in the CDR3. CDR1 is SGHNT and CDR2 is YYREEE in the germline V gene (reference sequence). V lost 2 bases, J lost 11 bases, and 3 bases stayed unmatched. The CDR3 region is CASSFDREELFF. The CDR3 DNA reads as TGTGCCAGCAGCTTCGACAGGGAAGAGCTGTTTTTT.